This T cell receptor beta chain was sequenced during a study of T cell repertoires in cytomegalovirus infection. Study details: The authors used CMV epitopes that were HLA-C-restricted (recently identified) and HLA-B-restricted (well studied). Public signatures in TCR beta pointed to CMV infection and matching HLA type.

Germline trimming cut 2 bases from V and 7 bases from J; bases unmatched to any gene: 12. Germline V gene data show CDR1 as SGHVS and CDR2 as FNYEAQ. This CDR3 region has 17 residues. This clonotype appeared many times. Its antigen is currently unknown. Whole-study findings and limits: In two of eight donors, the top clonotype was HLA-C-restricted CMV-specific. Cumulated frequencies of public TCR beta families served to identify carriers of CMV plus the relevant HLA.

TCRdb itself ran the reads through MiXCR, one entry per CDR3 protein. This sample has about 480,000 distinct CDR3 sequences; more than 30% occur once, and the top ten carry under 20%. The sample consisted of cultured PBMCs, taken from culture after CMV antigen stimulation. The V gene is TRBV7-6, the J gene TRBJ2-3; TRBD2 matches at 10 bases. The receptor comes from a human donor in good health (CMV status not recorded). Some clones in this sample may be carry-over from other donors' samples. CDR3 bases: TGTGCCAGCAGCTTATTTCTAGCGGGAGAGGGTTGGTATACGCAGTATTTT. Its protein product is CASSLFLAGEGWYTQYF.